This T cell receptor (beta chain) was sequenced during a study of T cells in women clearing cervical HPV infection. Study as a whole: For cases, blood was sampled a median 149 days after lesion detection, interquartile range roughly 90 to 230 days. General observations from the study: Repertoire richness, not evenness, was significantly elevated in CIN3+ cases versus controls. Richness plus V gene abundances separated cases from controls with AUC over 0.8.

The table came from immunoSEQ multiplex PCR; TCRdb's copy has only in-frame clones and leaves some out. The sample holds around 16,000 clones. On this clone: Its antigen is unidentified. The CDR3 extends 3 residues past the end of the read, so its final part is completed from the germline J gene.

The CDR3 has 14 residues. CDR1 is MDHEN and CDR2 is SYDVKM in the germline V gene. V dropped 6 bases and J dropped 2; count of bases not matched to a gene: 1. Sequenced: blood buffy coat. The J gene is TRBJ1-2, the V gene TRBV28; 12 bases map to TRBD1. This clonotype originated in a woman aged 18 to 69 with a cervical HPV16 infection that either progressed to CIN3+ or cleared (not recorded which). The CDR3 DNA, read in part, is TGTGCCAGCAGCGGGACAGGGGGCAACTATGGC. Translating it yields CASSGTGGNYG. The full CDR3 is CASSGTGGNYGYTF.